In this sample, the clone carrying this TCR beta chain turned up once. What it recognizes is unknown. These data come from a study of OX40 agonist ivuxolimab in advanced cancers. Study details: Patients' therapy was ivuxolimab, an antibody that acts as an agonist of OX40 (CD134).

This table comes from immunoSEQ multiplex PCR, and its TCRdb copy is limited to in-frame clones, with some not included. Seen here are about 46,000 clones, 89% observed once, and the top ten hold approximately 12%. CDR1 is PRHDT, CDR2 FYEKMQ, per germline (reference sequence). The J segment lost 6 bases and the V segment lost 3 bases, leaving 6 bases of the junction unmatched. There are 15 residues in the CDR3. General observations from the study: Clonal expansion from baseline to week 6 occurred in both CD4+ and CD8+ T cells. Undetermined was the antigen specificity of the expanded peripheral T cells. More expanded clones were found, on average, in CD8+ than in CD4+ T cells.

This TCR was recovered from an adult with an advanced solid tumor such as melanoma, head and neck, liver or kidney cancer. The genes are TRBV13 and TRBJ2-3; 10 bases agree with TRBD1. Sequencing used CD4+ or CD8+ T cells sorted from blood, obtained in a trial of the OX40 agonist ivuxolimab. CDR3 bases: TGTGCCAGCAGCTTGGCCGGGACAGGGGAGGATACGCAGTATTTT. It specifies CASSLAGTGEDTQYF.